This T cell receptor beta chain was observed in a study of shared clonotypes between healthy human individuals. Study as a whole: Researchers drew samples from a couple of women and a few men aged 18 to 49. Study findings and constraints: Depth of sequencing was expected to influence donor clonotype sharing. Naive subsets tended to show greater estimated richness than memory subsets.

The germline V gene encodes CDR1 SEHNR and CDR2 FQNEAQ (reference sequence). This CDR3 comprises 16 residues. The ends were cut back, 2 bases at V and 1 base at J, with 14 bases in the middle. It was CD45RO-negative cells, positively selected for CCR7, that made up naive CD8 cells, with terminally differentiated effector memory CD45RA+ cells excluded. TCRdb's table, derived via immunoSEQ multiplex PCR, lists solely in-frame clones and lacks some. Among about 2.1 million clones listed, about 94% were seen once. Notes on this clone: Its matching antigen is unknown.

The material sequenced was naive CD8+ T cells from PBMCs. The TCR sequence derives from a young man in good health. Some clones in this sample may be carry-over from other donors' samples. This rearrangement joins TRBV7-9 to TRBJ1-2; D unresolved. The chain's CDR3 is CASSLKLQSFNYGYTF. In DNA form, the CDR3 reads TGTGCCAGCAGCTTAAAGCTCCAGTCCTTTAACTATGGCTACACCTTC.